What follows describes a single TCR beta chain. Its antigen is unidentified. Donors were ostensibly healthy at sampling, although undocumented immune exposures were probable. This specimen comes from a study of cytomegalovirus exposure and HLA in healthy donors. Study-wide points: TCR beta chains numbering some 160 were designated cytomegalovirus-associated. Excluded: some indistinguishable V segments such as TRBV6-2 and TRBV6-3. CMV serostatus was the sole immune exposure information available.

The PCR was carried out with 60 Vbeta primers and 13 Jbeta primers. TCRdb's table, derived via immunoSEQ multiplex PCR, lists solely in-frame clones and lacks some. The sample yields over 75,000 clones, roughly 80% seen once. This CDR3 is built from 14 residues. The germline V gene has CDR1 SGHTA and CDR2 FQGNSA. V lost 3 bases and J lost 2; bases outside the gene matches: 3. Sequencing input: PBMCs. The source of this sequence is a man aged 40-50 years in good health and CMV-seropositive. The chain uses TRBV7-2 and TRBJ2-5; 7 bases are shared with TRBD1. The CDR3 nucleotides are TGTGCCAGCAGCTTCCAGACAGGGCAAGAGACCCAGTACTTC. This sequence encodes CASSFQTGQETQYF.